Listed below are T cell receptor beta chains from one sample, sequenced in a study of PD-L1 blockade in urothelial cancer. The protocol was immunoSEQ multiplex PCR, while the TCRdb copy is restricted to in-frame clones and leaves out a portion. The table has 83,000 or so clones, roughly 85% seen once. Material: PBMCs, obtained around atezolizumab (anti-PD-L1) treatment. These TCRs come from a man in his 70s with urothelial cancer. Both conserved end residues are part of each CDR3. The D gene is left open where the match is weak. Clone size is shown for a subset of rows, as once, few, many or a class of expanded clone.

j_call d_call v_call clone_size cdr3_aa cdr3_nt
TRBJ2-7 TRBD1 TRBV5-4 few CASSMGTGSYEQYF TGTGCCAGCAGCATGGGGACAGGCTCCTACGAGCAGTACTTC
TRBJ1-2 TRBD1 TRBV19 . CASTKDRGHYGYTF TGTGCCAGTACCAAGGACAGGGGGCACTATGGCTACACCTTC
TRBJ2-7 TRBD2 TRBV6-6 . CASSPGRGGNYEQYF TGTGCCAGCAGTCCGGGGCGGGGAGGGAACTACGAGCAGTACTTC
TRBJ1-1 . TRBV11-2 . CASSEARGAEAFF TGTGCCAGCAGCGAGGCTCGAGGCGCTGAAGCTTTCTTT
TRBJ2-7 TRBD1 TRBV18 . CASSPRGRGSGEQYF TGTGCCAGCTCACCACGCGGCAGGGGGTCCGGCGAGCAGTACTTC
TRBJ1-1 . TRBV4-3 . CASSQTGRTEAFF TGCGCCAGCAGCCAAACAGGGAGAACTGAAGCTTTCTTT
TRBJ1-3 TRBD1 TRBV19 . CASSIRQGFGNTIYF TGTGCCAGTAGTATTAGACAGGGGTTTGGAAACACCATATATTTT
TRBJ2-1 TRBD2 TRBV2 . CASRRTSGYNEQFF TGTGCCAGCAGAAGGACTAGCGGGTACAATGAGCAGTTCTTC
TRBJ1-1 . TRBV4-1 . CASSQVAGVNTEAFF TGCGCCAGCAGCCAAGTCGCAGGGGTGAACACTGAAGCTTTCTTT
TRBJ2-5 . TRBV7-9 . CASSLGWTDNQETQYF TGTGCCAGCAGCTTAGGGTGGACAGACAATCAAGAGACCCAGTACTTC
TRBJ2-7 . TRBV28 . CASSLSGTPGGPRRYEQYF TGTGCCAGCAGTTTATCGGGGACTCCAGGAGGGCCGCGGAGGTACGAGCAGTACTTC
TRBJ2-5 TRBD1 TRBV7-6 . CASSYRGETQYF TGTGCCAGCAGCTACAGGGGGGAGACCCAGTACTTC
TRBJ1-2 TRBD1 TRBV5-1 few CASSPGTGPNYGYTF TGCGCCAGCAGCCCCGGGACAGGGCCCAACTATGGCTACACCTTC
TRBJ1-1 . TRBV19 few CATKTAMNTEAFF TGTGCCACGAAGACAGCCATGAACACTGAAGCTTTCTTT
TRBJ1-4 . TRBV4-1 once CASSPTTERTQLFF TGCGCCAGCAGCCCGACGACCGAGCGTACCCAACTGTTTTTT
TRBJ1-1 . TRBV6-5 . CASSWSMNTEAFF TGTGCCAGCAGTTGGTCTATGAACACTGAAGCTTTCTTT
TRBJ2-3 TRBD1 TRBV11-2 few CASSPKTGQRSDTQYF TGTGCCAGCAGCCCAAAGACGGGACAGCGATCGGATACGCAGTATTTT
TRBJ1-5 . TRBV6-6 few CASSYTGNNQPQHF TGTGCCAGCAGTTACACGGGAAACAATCAGCCCCAGCATTTT
TRBJ1-3 TRBD1 TRBV13 . CASRYRGLPSGNTIYF TGTGCCAGCAGGTATAGGGGGCTACCCTCTGGAAACACCATATATTTT
TRBJ1-5 TRBD1 TRBV4-1 . CASSQDLGGLGSNQPQHF TGCGCCAGCAGCCAAGATCTAGGGGGCTTAGGGAGCAATCAGCCCCAGCATTTT
TRBJ2-3 TRBD2 TRBV4-1 . CASSRVAGEGTDTQYF TGCGCCAGCAGCCGAGTAGCGGGAGAGGGCACAGATACGCAGTATTTT
TRBJ2-5 . TRBV7-8 . CASSLGVGAAQETQYF TGTGCCAGCAGCTTAGGGGTGGGGGCAGCCCAAGAGACCCAGTACTTC
TRBJ1-2 . TRBV19 . CASSIRQDGYTF TGTGCCAGTAGTATTCGACAGGATGGCTACACCTTC
TRBJ1-5 . TRBV5-8 . CASSLEGLATQPQHF TGTGCCAGCAGCTTGGAAGGATTAGCAACTCAGCCCCAGCATTTT
TRBJ1-1 . TRBV5-6 few CASSLVRAEAFF TGTGCCAGCAGCTTGGTGAGGGCTGAAGCTTTCTTT
TRBJ1-2 . TRBV11-2 . CASSSLGGGISYGYTF TGTGCCAGCAGCTCACTAGGGGGTGGTATTAGCTATGGCTACACCTTC
TRBJ1-6 . TRBV25-1 . CASSATGTNSPLHF TGTGCCAGCAGCGCTACAGGGACTAATTCACCCCTCCACTTT
TRBJ2-1 . TRBV6-6 . CASTTTRGLNEQFF TGTGCCAGCACTACTACTCGGGGGTTGAATGAGCAGTTCTTC
TRBJ2-3 TRBD2 TRBV11-2 . CASSKTSVADTQYF TGTGCCAGCAGCAAAACTAGCGTAGCAGATACGCAGTATTTT
TRBJ2-7 TRBD1 TRBV18 . CASSPLPGTGGYEQYF TGTGCCAGCTCCCCACTGCCCGGGACAGGGGGCTACGAGCAGTACTTC
TRBJ2-3 . TRBV15 . CATSRYRGIITDTQYF TGTGCCACCAGCAGATACCGGGGGATTATCACAGATACGCAGTATTTT
TRBJ1-2 TRBD1 TRBV18 . CASSPWTGDYGYTF TGTGCCAGCTCACCATGGACAGGGGACTATGGCTACACCTTC
TRBJ2-1 . TRBV10-1 once CASSESSGTGINEQFF TGCGCCAGCAGTGAGTCCAGCGGGACAGGTATCAATGAGCAGTTCTTC
TRBJ2-2 TRBD2 TRBV7-6 few CASSLRGVSGELFF TGTGCCAGCAGCCTGCGGGGGGTCTCGGGGGAGCTGTTTTTT
TRBJ1-1 TRBD1 TRBV4-2 once CASSQEKGATIHNTEAFF TGTGCCAGCAGCCAAGAAAAGGGGGCAACGATTCACAACACTGAAGCTTTCTTT
TRBJ2-1 . TRBV30 once CAWSWTNGRTYNEQFF TGTGCCTGGAGCTGGACTAACGGGAGAACCTACAATGAGCAGTTCTTC
TRBJ1-1 TRBD1 TRBV15 few CATGQGRMNTEAFF TGTGCCACTGGACAGGGTAGAATGAACACTGAAGCTTTCTTT